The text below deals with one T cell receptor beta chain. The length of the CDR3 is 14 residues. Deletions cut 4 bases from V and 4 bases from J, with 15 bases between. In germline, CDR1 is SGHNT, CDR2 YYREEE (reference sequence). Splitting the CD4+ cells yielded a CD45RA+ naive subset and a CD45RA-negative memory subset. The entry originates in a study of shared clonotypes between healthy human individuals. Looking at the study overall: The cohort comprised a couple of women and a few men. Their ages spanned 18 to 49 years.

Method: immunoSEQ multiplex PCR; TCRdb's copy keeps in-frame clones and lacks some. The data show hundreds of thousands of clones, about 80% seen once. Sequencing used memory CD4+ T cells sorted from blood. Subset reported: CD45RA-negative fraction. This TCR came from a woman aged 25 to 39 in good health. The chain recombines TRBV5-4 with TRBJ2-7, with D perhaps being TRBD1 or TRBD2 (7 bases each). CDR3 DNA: TGTGCCAGCAGCGTACGACAGGGAGGGTACGAGCAGTACTTC. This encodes CASSVRQGGYEQYF.